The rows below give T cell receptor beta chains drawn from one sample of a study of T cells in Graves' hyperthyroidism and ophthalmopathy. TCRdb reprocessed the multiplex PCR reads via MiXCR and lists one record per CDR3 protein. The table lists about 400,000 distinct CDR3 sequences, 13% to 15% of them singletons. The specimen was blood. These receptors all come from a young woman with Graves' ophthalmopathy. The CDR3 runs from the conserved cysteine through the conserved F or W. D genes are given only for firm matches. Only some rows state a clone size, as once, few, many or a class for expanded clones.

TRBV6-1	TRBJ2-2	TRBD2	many	TGTGCCAGCAGTGAAGATAATAGCGGGGCCGGGGAGCTGTTTTTT	CASSEDNSGAGELFF
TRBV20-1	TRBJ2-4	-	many	TGCAGTGCTAGTCAATTGGACAGTAGAAACATTCAGTACTTC	CSASQLDSRNIQYF
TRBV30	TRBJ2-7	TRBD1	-	TGTGCCTGGAGTTTAGGACAGGGAACGGTACACGAGCAGTACTTC	CAWSLGQGTVHEQYF
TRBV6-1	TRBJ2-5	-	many	TGTGCCAGCAGTGAATCGGCGATCTTGACCCAGTACTTC	CASSESAILTQYF
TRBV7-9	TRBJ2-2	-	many	TGTGCCAGCAGCTCCCACCAGGGTGCCGGGGAGCTGTTTTTT	CASSSHQGAGELFF
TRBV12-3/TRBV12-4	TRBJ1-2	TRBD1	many	TGTGCCAGCAGCCAGACAGGGGGTGGCTACACCTTC	CASSQTGGGYTF
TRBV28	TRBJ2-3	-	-	TGTGCCAGCAGAGTTGTGGTGAGCACAGATACGCAGTATTTT	CASRVVVSTDTQYF
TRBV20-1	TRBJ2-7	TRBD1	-	TGCAGTGCTAGTGAGGACAGGGGAGGTCTCCCCTACGAGCAGTACTTC	CSASEDRGGLPYEQYF
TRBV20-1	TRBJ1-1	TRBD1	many	TGCAGTGCTAGAGATGAGGACAGGACGTTTGAAGCTTTCTTT	CSARDEDRTFEAFF
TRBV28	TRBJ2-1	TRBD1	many	TGTGCCAGCAGTTCAAAGGACAGGAGGATCTACAATGAGCAGTTCTTC	CASSSKDRRIYNEQFF
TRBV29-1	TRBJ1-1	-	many	TGCAGCGTTGACAGTTACACTGAAGCTTTCTTT	CSVDSYTEAFF
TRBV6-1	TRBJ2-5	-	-	TGTGCCAGCAGTTACCCCGGGGGAGAGACCCAGTACTTC	CASSYPGGETQYF
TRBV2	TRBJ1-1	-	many	TGTGCCAGCGGGATAGTAGGCCTGGGGACTGAAGCTTTCTTT	CASGIVGLGTEAFF
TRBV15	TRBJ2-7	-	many	TGTGCCACCAGCAGAGATCGGAGCGGCAGCTCCTACGAGCAGTACTTC	CATSRDRSGSSYEQYF
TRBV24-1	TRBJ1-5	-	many	TGTGCCACCAGTGATTTGAATAGCAATCAGCCCCAGCATTTT	CATSDLNSNQPQHF
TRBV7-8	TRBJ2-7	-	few	TGTGCCAGCAGCTTACTCACTCGCTACGAGCAGTACTTC	CASSLLTRYEQYF
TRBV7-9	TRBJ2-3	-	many	TGTGCCAGCAGCTCCTACGGCCCCCCAAAGGAAAAGCACACAGATACGCAGTATTTT	CASSSYGPPKEKHTDTQYF
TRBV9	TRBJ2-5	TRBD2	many	TGTGCCAGCAGCGTAGATAGGGAGGGGCTCGAGACCCAGTACTTC	CASSVDREGLETQYF
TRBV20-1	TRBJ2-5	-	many	TGCAGTGCCCTGGGACCAAGACAAGAGACCCAGTACTTC	CSALGPRQETQYF
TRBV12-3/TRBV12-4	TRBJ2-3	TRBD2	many	TGTGCCAGCAGTAGCTGGACTAGAATCACAGATACGCAGTATTTT	CASSSWTRITDTQYF
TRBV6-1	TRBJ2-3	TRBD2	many	TGTGCCAGCAGTGGAACTAGCGGGGGGGCCATAGATACGCAGTATTTT	CASSGTSGGAIDTQYF
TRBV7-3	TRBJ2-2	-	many	TGTGCCAGCAGCGATGATCCCGGGGAGCTGTTTTTT	CASSDDPGELFF
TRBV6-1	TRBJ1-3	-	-	TGTGCCAGCGAGAGGACACGCTCTGGAAACACCATATATTTT	CASERTRSGNTIYF
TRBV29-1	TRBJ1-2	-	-	TGCAGCGTTCCGGCGGGGGGCCCGCTGGTCTATGGCTACACCTTC	CSVPAGGPLVYGYTF
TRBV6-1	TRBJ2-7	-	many	TGTGCCAGCAGCCGCGCACAGGGTTCTCACTCCTACGAGCAGTACTTC	CASSRAQGSHSYEQYF
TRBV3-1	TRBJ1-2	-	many	TGTGCCAGCAGCCAAGGACCAGCCCTCTACACCTTC	CASSQGPALYTF
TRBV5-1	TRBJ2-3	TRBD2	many	TGCGCCAGCAGCTTGGCCGTAGCGGGGCCAATGGGTGATACGCAGTATTTT	CASSLAVAGPMGDTQYF
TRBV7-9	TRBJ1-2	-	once	TGTGCCAGCAGCTTAGAAGTTTTGGGGAATGGCTACACCTTC	CASSLEVLGNGYTF
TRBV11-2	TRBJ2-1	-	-	TGTGCCAGCAGCCCTGCCGGGGGCCCGTTCTTC	CASSPAGGPFF
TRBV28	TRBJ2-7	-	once	TGTGCCAGCAGTTTCCGGCTACTACTCGGCGAGCAGTACTTC	CASSFRLLLGEQYF
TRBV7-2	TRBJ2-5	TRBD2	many	TGTGCCAGCAGCTTAGTCGGGGGGGGGGAGACCCAGTACTTC	CASSLVGGGETQYF
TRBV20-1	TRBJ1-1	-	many	TGCAGTGCGACACCCTGGGGGGGGACTGAAGCTTTCTTT	CSATPWGGTEAFF
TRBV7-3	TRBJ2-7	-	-	TGTGCCAGCAGCTTAGGACCCTACTCCTACGAGCAGTACTTC	CASSLGPYSYEQYF
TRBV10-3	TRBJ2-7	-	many	TGTGCCATCAGTGAATTTTGGAATAGGGAGCAGTACTTC	CAISEFWNREQYF
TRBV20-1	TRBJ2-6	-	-	TGCAGTGCTCACAGGGTACCCGGGGCCAACGTCCTGACTTTC	CSAHRVPGANVLTF
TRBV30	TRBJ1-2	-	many	TGTGCCTCCAACCGAAGCCCGGGACATCCCTTCGAGGACTATGGCTACACCTTC	CASNRSPGHPFEDYGYTF
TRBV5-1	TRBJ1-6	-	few	TGCGCCAGCAGCTTGACGGGGGTGAGGAGCTCCTATAATTCACCCCTCCACTTT	CASSLTGVRSSYNSPLHF
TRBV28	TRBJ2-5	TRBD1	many	TGTGCCAGCAGTTATCCGGGACAGGGGCAAGAGACCCAGTACTTC	CASSYPGQGQETQYF
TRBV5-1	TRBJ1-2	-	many	TGCGCCAGCAGCTCTCAAACCGGACGAGATCCGAGAGGGCATGGCTACACCTTC	CASSSQTGRDPRGHGYTF